This T cell receptor beta chain appears in the sequencing data of a study of CD8 T cells in ankylosing spondylitis. TCRdb called the 5' RACE reads again in MiXCR, with one record for every CDR3 protein. The sample includes around 250,000 distinct CDR3 sequences, about 10% of them seen just once. The receptor comes from a male donor with ankylosing spondylitis or in good health (not recorded which). The specimen was blood, either unsorted or a sorted T cell fraction (not recorded which).

The CDR3 loop reads CASSLVTSGGTEDTQYF. CDR3 nucleotide sequence: TGCGCCAGCAGCTTGGTGACTAGCGGGGGGACAGAAGATACGCAGTATTTT. The chain is built from TRBV5-1 and TRBJ2-3; 13 bases fit TRBD2. In germline, CDR1 is SGHRS, CDR2 YFSETQ. Germline trimming cut 0 bases from V and 5 bases from J; bases unmatched to any gene: 6. This CDR3 contains 17 residues.